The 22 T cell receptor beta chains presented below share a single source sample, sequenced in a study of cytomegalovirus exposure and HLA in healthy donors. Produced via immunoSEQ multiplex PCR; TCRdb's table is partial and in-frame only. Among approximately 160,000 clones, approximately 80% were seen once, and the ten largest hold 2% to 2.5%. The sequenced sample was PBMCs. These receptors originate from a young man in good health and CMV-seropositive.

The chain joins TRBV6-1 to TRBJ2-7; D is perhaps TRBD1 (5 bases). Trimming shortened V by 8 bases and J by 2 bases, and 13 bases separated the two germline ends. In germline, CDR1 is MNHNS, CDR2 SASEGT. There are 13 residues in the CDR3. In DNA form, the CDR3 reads TGTGCCAGCCCCGGCAGGGCGCCCTACGAGCAGTACTTC. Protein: CASPGRAPYEQYF.

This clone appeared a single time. This chain's CDR3 is CASSLLAGATGELFF. CDR3 DNA sequence: TGTGCCAGCAGCCTACTAGCGGGGGCCACCGGGGAGCTGTTTTTT. This chain uses TRBV7-2 with TRBJ2-2; 11 bases are a match to TRBD2. Germline V CDR1 and CDR2: SGHTA, FQGNSA. The V gene end was trimmed by 5 bases and the J gene end by 4 bases; junction bases not matched to a gene: 3. The CDR3 spans 15 residues.

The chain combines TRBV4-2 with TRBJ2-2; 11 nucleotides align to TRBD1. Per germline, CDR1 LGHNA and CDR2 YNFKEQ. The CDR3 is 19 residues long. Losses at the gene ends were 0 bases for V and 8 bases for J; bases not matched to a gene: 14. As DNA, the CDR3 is TGTGCCAGCAGCCAAGATCATGTACCGGGACAGGGGGGTTCAGGGGAGCTGTTTTTT. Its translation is CASSQDHVPGQGGSGELFF.

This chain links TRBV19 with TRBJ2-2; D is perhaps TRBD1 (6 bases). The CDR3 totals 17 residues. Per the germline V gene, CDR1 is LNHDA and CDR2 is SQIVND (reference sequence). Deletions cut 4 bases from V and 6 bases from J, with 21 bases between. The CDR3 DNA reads TGTGCCAGTAGTACTGGGGGCGATATGCGACTTGCCGGGGAGCTGTTTTTT. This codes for CASSTGGDMRLAGELFF. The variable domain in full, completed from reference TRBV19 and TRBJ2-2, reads DGGITQSPKYLFRKEGQNVTLSCEQNLNHDAMYWYRQDPGQGLRLIYYSQIVNDFQKGDIAEGYSVSREKKESFPLTVTSAQKNPTAFYLCASSTGGDMRLAGELFFGEGSRLTVL.

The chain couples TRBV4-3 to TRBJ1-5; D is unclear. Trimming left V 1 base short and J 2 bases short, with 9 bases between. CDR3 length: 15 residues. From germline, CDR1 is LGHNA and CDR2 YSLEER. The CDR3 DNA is TGCGCCAGCAGCCAAGGTGCGGGTGGCAATCAGCCCCAGCATTTT. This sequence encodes CASSQGAGGNQPQHF.

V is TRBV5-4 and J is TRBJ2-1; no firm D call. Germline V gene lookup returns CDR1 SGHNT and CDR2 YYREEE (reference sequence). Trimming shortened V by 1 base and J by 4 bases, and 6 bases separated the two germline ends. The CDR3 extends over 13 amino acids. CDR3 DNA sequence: TGTGCCAGCAGCTTGACAGTATACAATGAGCAGTTCTTC. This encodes CASSLTVYNEQFF.

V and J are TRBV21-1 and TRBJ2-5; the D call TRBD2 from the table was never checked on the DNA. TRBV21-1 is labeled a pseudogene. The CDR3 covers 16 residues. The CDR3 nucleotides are TGTGCCAGCAGCAAAGTGAGCGGGGGGGCTCAAGAGACCCAGTACTTC. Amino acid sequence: CASSKVSGGAQETQYF.

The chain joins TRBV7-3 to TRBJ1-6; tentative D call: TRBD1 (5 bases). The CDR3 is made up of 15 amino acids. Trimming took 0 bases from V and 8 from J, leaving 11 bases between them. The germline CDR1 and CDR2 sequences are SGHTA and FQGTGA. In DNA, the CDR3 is TGTGCCAGCAGCTTAACAGGGGATAGGGATTCACCCCTCCACTTT. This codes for CASSLTGDRDSPLHF.

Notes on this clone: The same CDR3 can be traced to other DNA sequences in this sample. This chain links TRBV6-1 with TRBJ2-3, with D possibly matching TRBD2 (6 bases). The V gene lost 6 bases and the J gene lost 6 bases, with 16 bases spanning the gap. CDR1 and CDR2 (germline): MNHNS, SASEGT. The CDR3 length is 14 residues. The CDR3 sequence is CASSLSLAKDTQYF. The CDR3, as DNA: TGTGCCAGCAGCCTAAGCCTAGCGAAGGATACGCAGTATTTT.

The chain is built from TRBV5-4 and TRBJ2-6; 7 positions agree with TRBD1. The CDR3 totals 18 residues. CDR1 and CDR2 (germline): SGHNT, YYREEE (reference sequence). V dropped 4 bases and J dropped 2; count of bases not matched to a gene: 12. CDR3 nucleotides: TGTGCCAGCAGCCCCATAAGGGGGCTAGTCCCTGGGGCCAACGTCCTGACTTTC. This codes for CASSPIRGLVPGANVLTF.

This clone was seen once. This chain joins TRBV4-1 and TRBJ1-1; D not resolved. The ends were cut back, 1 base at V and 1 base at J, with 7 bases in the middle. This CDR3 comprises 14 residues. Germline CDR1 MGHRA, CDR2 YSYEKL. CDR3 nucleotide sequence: TGCGCCAGCAGCCAAGGTAGCGGGAACACTGAAGCTTTCTTT. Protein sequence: CASSQGSGNTEAFF.

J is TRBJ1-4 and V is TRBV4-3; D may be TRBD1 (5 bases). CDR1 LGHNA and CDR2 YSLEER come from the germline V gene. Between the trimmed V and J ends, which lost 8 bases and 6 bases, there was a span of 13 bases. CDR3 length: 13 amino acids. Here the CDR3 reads CASGRRGDEKLFF. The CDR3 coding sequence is TGCGCCAGCGGCCGGAGGGGCGATGAAAAACTGTTTTTT.

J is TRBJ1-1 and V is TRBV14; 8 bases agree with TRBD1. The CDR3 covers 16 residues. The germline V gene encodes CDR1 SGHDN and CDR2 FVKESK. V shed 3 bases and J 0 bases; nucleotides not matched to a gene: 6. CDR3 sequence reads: CASSHWLDRVNTEAFF. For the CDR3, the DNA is TGTGCCAGCAGCCATTGGCTGGACAGGGTGAACACTGAAGCTTTCTTT.

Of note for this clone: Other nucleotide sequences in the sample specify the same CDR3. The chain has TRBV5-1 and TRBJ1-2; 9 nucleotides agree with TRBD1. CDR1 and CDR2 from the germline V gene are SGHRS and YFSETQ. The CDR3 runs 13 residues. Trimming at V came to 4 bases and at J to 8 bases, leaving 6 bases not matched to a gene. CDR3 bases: TGCGCCAGCAGCCCGGGACAGGGAGAAGGCTACACCTTC. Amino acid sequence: CASSPGQGEGYTF.

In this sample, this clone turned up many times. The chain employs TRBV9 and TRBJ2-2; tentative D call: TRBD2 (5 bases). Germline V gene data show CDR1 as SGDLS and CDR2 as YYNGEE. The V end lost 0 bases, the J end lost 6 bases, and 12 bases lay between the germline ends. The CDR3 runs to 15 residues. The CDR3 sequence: CASSVAYRGSGELFF. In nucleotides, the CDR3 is TGTGCCAGCAGCGTAGCTTATAGAGGGTCCGGGGAGCTGTTTTTT.

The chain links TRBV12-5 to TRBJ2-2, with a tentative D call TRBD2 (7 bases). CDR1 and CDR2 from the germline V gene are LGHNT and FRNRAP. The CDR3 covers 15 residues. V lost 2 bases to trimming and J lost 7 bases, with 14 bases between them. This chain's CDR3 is CASGLRGASLGELFF. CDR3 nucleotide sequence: TGTGCTAGTGGTTTGCGGGGGGCGTCCCTCGGGGAGCTGTTTTTT. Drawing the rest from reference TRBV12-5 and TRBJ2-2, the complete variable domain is DARVTQTPRHKVTEMGQEVTMRCQPILGHNTVFWYRQTMMQGLELLAYFRNRAPLDDSGMPKDRFSAEMPDATLATLKIQPSEPRDSAVYFCASGLRGASLGELFFGEGSRLTVL.

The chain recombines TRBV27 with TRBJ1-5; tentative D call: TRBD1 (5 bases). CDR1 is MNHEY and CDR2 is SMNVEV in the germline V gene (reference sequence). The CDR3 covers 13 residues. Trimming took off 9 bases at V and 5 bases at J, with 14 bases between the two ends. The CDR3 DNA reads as TGTGCCAGTGCGGGCAGGGACTATCAGCCCCAGCATTTT. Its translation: CASAGRDYQPQHF.

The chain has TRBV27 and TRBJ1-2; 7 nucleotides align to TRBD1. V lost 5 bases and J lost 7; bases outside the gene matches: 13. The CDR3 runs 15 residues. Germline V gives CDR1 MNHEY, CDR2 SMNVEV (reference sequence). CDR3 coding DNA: TGTGCCAGCAGTGAGACAGGGCGCAGGGTCTCTGGCTACACCTTC. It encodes CASSETGRRVSGYTF.

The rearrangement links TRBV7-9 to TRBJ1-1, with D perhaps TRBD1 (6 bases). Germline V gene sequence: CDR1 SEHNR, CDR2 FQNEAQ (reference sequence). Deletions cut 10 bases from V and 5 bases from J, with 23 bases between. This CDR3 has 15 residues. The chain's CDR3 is CAIIGGLLYRTEAFF. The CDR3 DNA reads TGTGCCATAATAGGGGGTTTATTGTACAGGACTGAAGCTTTCTTT.

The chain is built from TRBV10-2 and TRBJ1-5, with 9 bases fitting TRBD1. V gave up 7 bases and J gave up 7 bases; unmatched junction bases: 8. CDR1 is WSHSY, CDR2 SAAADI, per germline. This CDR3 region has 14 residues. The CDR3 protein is CASTLDRGNQPQHF. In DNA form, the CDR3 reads TGCGCCAGCACCCTCGACAGGGGGAACCAGCCCCAGCATTTT.

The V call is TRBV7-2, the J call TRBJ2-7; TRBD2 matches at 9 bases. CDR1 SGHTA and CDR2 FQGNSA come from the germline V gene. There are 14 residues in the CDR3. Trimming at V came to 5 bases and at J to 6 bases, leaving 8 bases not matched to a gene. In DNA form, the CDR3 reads TGTGCCAGCAGCCCCTCTAGCGGGATGGGCGAGCAGTACTTC. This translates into CASSPSSGMGEQYF.

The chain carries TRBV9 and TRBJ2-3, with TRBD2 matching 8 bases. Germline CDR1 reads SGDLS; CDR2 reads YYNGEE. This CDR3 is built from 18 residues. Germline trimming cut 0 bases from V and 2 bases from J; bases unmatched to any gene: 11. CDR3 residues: CASSVAPWTSPFTDTQYF. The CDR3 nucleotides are TGTGCCAGCAGCGTAGCCCCCTGGACTAGCCCATTCACAGATACGCAGTATTTT.